This TCR beta chain was captured by sequencing in a study of blood T cell repertoires in COVID-19. About the research overall: PBMCs, B-cell-depleted T cells, or T cells were the source of the cDNA or gDNA that made up the material.

The authors' processing: Reference gene primer amplification yielded estimated nucleated cell counts. Only in-frame clones appear in the TCRdb table, and some are missing; sequencing was by immunoSEQ multiplex PCR. The V and J calls and clone size come from that table; D and trimming were worked out from the DNA. The sample lists 150,000 to 200,000 clones, 80% to 85% seen once, with approximately 2.5% in the top ten. The CDR3 is 12 residues long. With V trimmed by 4 bases and J by 15 bases, 8 bases remained unmatched. The receptor's source is a human donor with acute or convalescent COVID-19. The donor label of this sample is uncertain. The rearrangement joins TRBV12-3 or TRBV12-4 to TRBJ2-1; 8 bases are a match to TRBD2. The sequenced sample consisted of peripheral blood. CDR3 loop: CASSSAGGLGFF. CDR3 DNA: TGTGCCAGCAGTTCGGCGGGAGGCTTGGGGTTCTTC.